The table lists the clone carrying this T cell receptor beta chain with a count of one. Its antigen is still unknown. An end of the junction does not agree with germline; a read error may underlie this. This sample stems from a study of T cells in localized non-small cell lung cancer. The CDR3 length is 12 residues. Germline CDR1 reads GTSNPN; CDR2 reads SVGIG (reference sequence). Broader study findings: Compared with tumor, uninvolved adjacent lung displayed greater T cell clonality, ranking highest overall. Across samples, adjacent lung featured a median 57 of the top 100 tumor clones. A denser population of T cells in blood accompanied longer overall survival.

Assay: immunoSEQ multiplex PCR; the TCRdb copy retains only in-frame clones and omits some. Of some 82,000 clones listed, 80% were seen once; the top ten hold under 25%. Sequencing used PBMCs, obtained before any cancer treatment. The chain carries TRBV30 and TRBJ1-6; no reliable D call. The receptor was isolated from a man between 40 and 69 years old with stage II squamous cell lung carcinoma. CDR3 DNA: TGTGCCTGGGGTGTTCCGTCCGGGGCCCTCCACTTT. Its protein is CAWGVPSGALHF. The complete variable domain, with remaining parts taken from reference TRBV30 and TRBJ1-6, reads SQTIHQWPATLVQPVGSPLSLECTVEGTSNPNLYWYRQAAGRGLQLLFYSVGIGQISSEVPQNLSASRPQDRQFILSSKKLLLSDSGFYLCAWGVPSGALHFGNGTRLTVT.